What follows is one T cell receptor beta chain and its context. The antigen remains undetermined. These data come from a study of CD8+CD57+ T cells in acquired aplastic anemia. As for the study in general: The average read count for CD4+ cells in healthy donors was around 10 million. Study-wide results and limits: There were some 30 CD8+ CDR3 sequences that occurred in both patients and controls.

Genomic DNA, serving as template, underwent TCR beta VDJ and CDR3 profiling. TCRdb ran MiXCR on the reads and lists one entry per CDR3 protein. The top ten clones hold under 60% of a sample with 150,000 to 200,000 distinct CDR3 sequences, roughly 63% of them seen once. In germline, CDR1 is MNHEY, CDR2 SVGEGT. Trimming took 5 bases from V and 0 from J, leaving 16 bases between them. There are 16 residues in the CDR3. This TCR was recovered from a human donor in good health. Specimen: sorted CD4+, CD8+, or CD8+CD57+ T cells (not recorded which) from PBMCs. This sequence joins TRBV6-2 or TRBV6-3 and TRBJ2-5, with D maybe TRBD2 (5 bases). The CDR3: CASSVGRWENQETQYF. CDR3 in DNA: TGTGCCAGCAGTGTCGGCCGTTGGGAGAACCAAGAGACCCAGTACTTC.